Listed here is a single T cell receptor beta chain. Recruited during active infection, patients (from Seattle) were subsequently followed longitudinally. With 3 bases removed from V and 3 bases from J, the gap between germline ends came to 20 bases. The CDR3 length is 17 residues. Germline CDR1 and CDR2: SGHAT and FQNNGV. Assay: immunoSEQ multiplex PCR; the TCRdb copy retains only in-frame clones and omits some. The sample holds a few hundred thousand clones, 85% seen once. The data derive from a study of blood T cell repertoires in COVID-19. Study-wide background: The cDNA or gDNA used as material had been derived from T cells, B-cell-depleted T cells, or PBMCs.

The receptor was isolated from a woman aged 70-85 years with COVID-19, enrolled during active disease. The chain carries TRBV11-2 and TRBJ1-1; D possibly corresponds to TRBD1 (5 bases). Specimen: peripheral blood. The CDR3 sequence: CASSFVGGGFGHTEAFF. Written as DNA, the CDR3 is TGTGCCAGCAGCTTCGTGGGGGGTGGTTTTGGGCACACTGAAGCTTTCTTT.